A single sample gave rise to the 18 T cell receptor beta chains below, sequenced in a study of T cells in Graves' hyperthyroidism and ophthalmopathy. Amplified TCR beta CDR3 regions derived from RNA transcripts. Researchers ran a first-round RT-PCR on the TCR CDR3 using the HTBI primer set. TCRdb recomputed calls from the multiplex PCR reads with MiXCR, one row per CDR3 protein. The sample yields some 560,000 distinct CDR3 sequences, roughly 14% seen once. Sequencing used blood. All receptors derive from a woman between 25 and 40 years old with Graves' hyperthyroidism.

Notes on this clonotype: A much larger clone differs by one base, so this may be a read error. This chain connects TRBV4-3 to TRBJ2-1, with unresolved D. The CDR3 runs 16 residues. Germline V gene sequence: CDR1 LGHNA, CDR2 YSLEER. The V gene lost 1 base and the J gene lost 0 bases, with 10 bases spanning the gap. CDR3 loop: CASSQGWASSYNEQFF. For the CDR3, the DNA is TGCGCCAGCAGCCAAGGTTGGGCGAGCTCCTACAATGAGCAGTTCTTC.

In its sample, this clonotype was seen once. The CDR3 sequence is CASTSNRGGGYTF. CDR3 coding DNA: TGTGCCAGCACCTCCAACAGGGGTGGCGGCTACACCTTC. The J gene is TRBJ1-2, the V gene TRBV7-2; TRBD1 matches at 7 bases. Germline CDR1 is SGHTA and CDR2 is FQGNSA. V shed 7 bases and J 8 bases; nucleotides not matched to a gene: 10. This CDR3 comprises 13 residues.

This clonotype was counted a few times. The chain has TRBV6-6 and TRBJ1-2, with a tentative D call TRBD1 (5 bases). This CDR3 comprises 14 residues. V dropped 0 bases and J dropped 4 bases, with 9 bases sitting between them. Germline CDR1 is MNHNY and CDR2 is SVGAGI (reference sequence). The CDR3 bases are TGTGCCAGCAGTTACTCCCGGGACTTCTATGGCTACACCTTC. This encodes CASSYSRDFYGYTF.

This clonotype has at least ten counts. The chain has TRBV18 and TRBJ2-7; 7 bases are shared with TRBD2. After removal of 3 bases from V and 1 base from J, the junction contained 6 bases not matched to a gene. The CDR3 runs 15 residues. In germline, CDR1 is KGHSH, CDR2 LQKENI. CDR3 sequence reads: CASSPPGTTSYEQYF. In DNA, the CDR3 is TGTGCCAGCTCACCGCCCGGGACTACTTCCTACGAGCAGTACTTC.

The chain recombines TRBV10-3 with TRBJ1-5; a possible D gene is TRBD1 (5 bases). This CDR3 is 16 amino acids long. Germline CDR1 is ENHRY and CDR2 is SYGVKD. V dropped 4 bases and J dropped 0 bases, with 13 bases sitting between them. The DNA for the CDR3 is TGTGCCATCAGTGGGGGACCGACTTTTAGCAATCAGCCCCAGCATTTT. Amino acid sequence: CAISGGPTFSNQPQHF.

The chain recombines TRBV5-5 with TRBJ1-4; 12 nucleotides agree with TRBD1. With 4 bases clipped from V and 2 bases from J, the junction kept 12 bases outside the gene matches. The germline gives CDR1 SGHKS, CDR2 YYEKEE (reference sequence). The CDR3 totals 19 residues. CDR3 residues: CASSRTAGQGAPTNEKLFF. The CDR3 nucleotides read TGTGCCAGCAGCCGAACCGCGGGACAGGGGGCGCCGACTAATGAAAAACTGTTTTTT.

This clonotype was observed a handful of times. The genes are TRBV4-1 and TRBJ1-2, with a tentative D call TRBD1 (5 bases). In germline, CDR1 is MGHRA, CDR2 YSYEKL. The V gene lost 2 bases and the J gene lost 2 bases, with 12 bases spanning the gap. The length of the CDR3 is 15 residues. In DNA, the CDR3 is TGCGCCAGCAGCCAACGTATACAGGACAACTATGGCTACACCTTC. This translates into CASSQRIQDNYGYTF.

The rearrangement joins TRBV5-6 to TRBJ1-6; 9 bases map to TRBD1. The CDR3 has 16 residues. CDR1 is SGHDT, CDR2 YYEEEE, per germline. Trimming at V came to 3 bases and at J to 3 bases, leaving 4 bases not matched to a gene. The CDR3 nucleotides read TGTGCCAGCAGCTGGGCGACAGGGGGCTATAATTCACCCCTCCACTTT. Amino acid sequence: CASSWATGGYNSPLHF.

This clonotype has at least ten counts. CDR3 in amino acids: CASSPKSKNIQYF. As DNA, the CDR3 is TGTGCCAGCAGCCCCAAATCCAAAAACATTCAGTACTTC. The J gene is TRBJ2-4, the V gene TRBV11-1; D is unclear. The germline V gene has CDR1 SGHAT and CDR2 FQDESV (reference sequence). With 5 bases removed from V and 2 bases from J, the gap between germline ends came to 7 bases. CDR3 length: 13 residues.

At least ten counts were recorded for this clonotype. V gene TRBV30 combines with J gene TRBJ1-1; D is ambiguous. Trimming took off 4 bases at V and 1 base at J, with 10 bases between the two ends. CDR1 GTSNPN and CDR2 SVGIG come from the germline V gene (reference sequence). The CDR3 consists of 13 residues. DNA of the CDR3: TGTGCCTGGATTGGTGCTTGGAACACTGAAGCTTTCTTT. It specifies CAWIGAWNTEAFF.

This clonotype has only a few counts. The chain uses TRBV6-1 and TRBJ2-7, with 12 bases aligning to TRBD2. Germline V gene data show CDR1 as MNHNS and CDR2 as SASEGT. Germline trimming cut 5 bases from V and 7 bases from J; bases unmatched to any gene: 12. The CDR3 spans 16 residues. CDR3 nucleotide sequence: TGTGCCAGCAGTCAACGGAGACTAGCGGGAGCGGGGGAGCAGTACTTC. Encoded protein: CASSQRRLAGAGEQYF.

Ten or more counts support this clonotype. The rearrangement uses TRBV12-3 or TRBV12-4 and TRBJ2-1, with TRBD2 identical over 13 bases. V shed 5 bases, J shed 5 bases, and the junction held 6 bases outside the gene matches. The CDR3 length is 16 residues. The CDR3 DNA is TGTGCCAGCAGTCCCAAACTAGCGGGAGGGAACAATGAGCAGTTCTTC. This codes for CASSPKLAGGNNEQFF.

This clonotype showed up just a few times. This chain uses TRBV18 with TRBJ2-6, with a tentative D call TRBD2 (6 bases). There are 16 residues in the CDR3. In germline, CDR1 is KGHSH, CDR2 LQKENI. The V end was cut by 0 bases, the J end by 4 bases, with 10 bases between. The CDR3 spells CASSPPAGSGANVLTF. For the CDR3, the DNA is TGTGCCAGCTCACCACCCGCGGGATCCGGGGCCAACGTCCTGACTTTC.

This clonotype was detected ten times or more. The CDR3 loop is CASSLDSAQETQYF. CDR3 sequence (DNA): TGTGCCAGCAGCTTAGACTCAGCGCAAGAGACCCAGTACTTC. The J gene is TRBJ2-5, the V gene TRBV11-3; D is unclear. V was clipped by 0 bases and J by 2 bases, with 7 bases between them. Germline CDR1 is SGHNT and CDR2 is YENEEA. The CDR3 totals 14 residues.

In nucleotides, the CDR3 is TGTGCCAGTAGTGACAGGGGGGTACCCAGCACAGATACGCAGTATTTT. It specifies CASSDRGVPSTDTQYF. This chain joins TRBV19 and TRBJ2-3, with 9 bases fitting TRBD1. CDR1 and CDR2 from the germline V gene are LNHDA and SQIVND (reference sequence). J was trimmed by 0 bases and V by 5 bases; bases with no gene match: 6. The CDR3 contains 16 residues.

At least ten counts were recorded for this clonotype. This chain connects TRBV20-1 to TRBJ1-1; 10 nucleotides align to TRBD1. From germline, CDR1 is DFQATT and CDR2 SNEGSKA (reference sequence). The CDR3 loop spans 15 amino acids. The junction had 6 bases not matched to a gene; V was cut back by 4 bases and J by 1 base. CDR3 sequence (DNA): TGCAGTGCTACCAGGACAGGGGGATCGAACACTGAAGCTTTCTTT. Its translation: CSATRTGGSNTEAFF.

A few counts support this clonotype. J is TRBJ2-6 and V is TRBV20-1; TRBD1 agrees at 8 bases. The CDR3 is made up of 15 amino acids. V lost 4 bases to trimming and J lost 4 bases; unmatched junction nucleotides: 6. From germline, CDR1 is DFQATT and CDR2 SNEGSKA (reference sequence). The CDR3 region is CSATDRAPGANVLTF. DNA of the CDR3: TGCAGTGCTACGGACAGGGCGCCAGGGGCCAACGTCCTGACTTTC.

This chain uses TRBV20-1 with TRBJ2-3, with 7 bases matching TRBD2. The CDR3 length is 14 residues. J gave up 4 bases and V 0 bases, and 4 bases lay outside the gene matches. CDR1 and CDR2 (germline): DFQATT, SNEGSKA (reference sequence). In DNA, the CDR3 is TGCAGTGCTAGAGATTCGGCGGGAGCAGATACGCAGTATTTT. It is translated as CSARDSAGADTQYF.